This T cell receptor beta chain comes out of a study of cytomegalovirus exposure and HLA in healthy donors. Study context: The roughly 120 validation repertoires and the 666 first-cohort repertoires shared a platform, a later analysis reported.

This CDR3 has 15 residues. V was clipped by 7 bases and J by 7 bases; unmatched bases: 9. From germline, CDR1 is LNHNV and CDR2 YYDKDF (reference sequence). About this clone: Antigen specificity is unknown.

The approximately 120-subject validation cohort, separate from the 666-subject first cohort, included the donors. The study, taken as a whole, reports: In the 120 validation repertoires, about 94% of cluster scores exceeded 0, per a later analysis. Across donors, most TCRs were seen rarely, yet some public ones were widespread.

The repertoire was sequenced with immunoSEQ multiplex PCR; TCRdb's copy has only in-frame clones and lacks some. This table holds over 85,000 clones, approximately 89% found once. The chain employs TRBV15 and TRBJ2-1; TRBD2 matches 11 bases. Specimen: PBMCs. This clonotype originated in a woman under 30 in good health and CMV-seronegative. The CDR3 DNA reads as TGTGCCACCAAAACAGGGACTAGCGGACGGAATGAGCAGTTCTTC. Amino acids: CATKTGTSGRNEQFF. The variable domain in full, completed from reference TRBV15 and TRBJ2-1, reads DAMVIQNPRYQVTQFGKPVTLSCSQTLNHNVMYWYQQKSSQAPKLLFHYYDKDFNNEADTPDNFQSRRPNTSFCFLDIRSPGLGDTAMYLCATKTGTSGRNEQFFGPGTRLTVL.